This TCR beta chain was sequenced for a study of cytomegalovirus exposure and HLA in healthy donors (dated by TCRdb to 2015 to 2018). Concerning the study at large: In an earlier analysis of several hundred of the donors, 276 Gb of sequence data and 100 million or so unique TCR beta sequences from some 170 million T cells were reported. An early release that covered 640 HLA-typed donors contained approximately 300 gigabases of sequencing data and tens of millions of unique TCR sequences. On average, 235,054 unique TCR beta nucleotide sequences were sequenced per donor among 398 genotyped donors of the cohort, with 15% to 20% of those sequences being non-productive. A few DR-DQ haplotypes were treated as single units for association and clustering because of strong linkage in the cohort. To decide whether each TCR beta V gene segment behaved as functional or pseudogenic, an earlier analysis of 587 of the donors relied on high-throughput TCR beta sequencing. Typing coverage varied by locus: roughly 629-640 donors for A, B, C, DRB1 and DQB1; approximately 520 for DQA1; over 600 for DPA1; 400 to 480 for DPB1. The aim of the study was to test whether cataloging public T cell receptors could identify signatures of past pathogen exposure. Donor age, sex, ethnicity and CMV serostatus were compiled together with the repertoire data. A separate validation cohort of 100 to 150 different subjects was used in addition to the roughly 640-subject first cohort. Every discovery cohort repertoire had been produced on one sequencing platform. A later analysis re-examined previously published TCR beta repertoires from more than 650 donors and added high-resolution HLA genotyping to investigate patterns of TCR occurrence. A later genetic analysis used genome-wide SNP genotypes for about 60% of the roughly 670 donors, treating that subset as a discovery cohort. HLA typing covered class I and class II loci at four-digit resolution. The later analysis used no new phenotypic data to find candidate immune exposures, relying instead on TCR beta sequences and their occurrence across donors. High-throughput TCR immunosequencing, statistical association of individual TCRs with disease status, and machine learning were combined to predict cytomegalovirus infection status. The study profiled the T cell repertoires of 500 to 800 subjects by immunosequencing and related them to cytomegalovirus serostatus. The genetic ancestry cluster associated with self-reported Caucasian donors included 65% to 90% of the 398 genotyped donors. The investigation overall reported the following: Assigning TCR associations to individual alleles was difficult when HLA alleles, especially DR and DQ, strongly co-occurred. In the study, approximately 160 TCR beta chains were listed as associated with cytomegalovirus. A later analysis found that most CMV-associated TCR beta chains appeared HLA-restricted, with HLA associations seemingly driven largely by CMV exposure. The cohort was sequenced for TCR beta chains only, and without alpha or paired-chain data the features that could be detected were limited. Broadly in line with IMGT annotations, most TCR beta V segments showed up in productive rearrangements about 87% or about 30% of the time in an earlier analysis of several hundred of the donors. In a later genetic analysis, fewer N-insertions in productive TCRs were reported among donors in an Asian-associated ancestry cluster than the roughly 640-donor mean. Presence/absence analyses assumed roughly uniform sequencing depth across donors, an assumption that may not hold. In a later analysis, TCR association rates were found to vary across HLA loci, with the most associated TCRs seen for DRB1 alleles and the fewest for HLA-C alleles. A further reported finding was that TCR beta sequences accurately predicted the HLA-A and HLA-B alleles for most subjects in the first cohort. Correlated functional status among segregating V segments might be attributable to linkage disequilibrium, but an unknown experimental factor could not be ruled out. For the cohort, immune exposure information was limited to CMV serostatus. Most TCR sequences were seen in very few donors, while some public TCRs were found in many individuals. The authors suggested that the approach could potentially be generalized to other disease states and immunological phenotypes. Compared with equally common non-associated chains, HLA-associated TCR beta chains in a later analysis were more clonally expanded and had lower generation probabilities. According to a later analysis, parvovirus B19, influenza, CMV and Epstein-Barr virus appeared linked to several top co-occurrence clusters. A cluster of highly shared sequence variants was judged likely to be a technical artifact of the sequencing pipeline. Three of the identified cytomegalovirus-associated TCR beta chains were confirmed in vitro to be specific for cytomegalovirus antigens. Because the 87-base-pair reads could not distinguish some IMGT-functional V segments, including TRBV6-2 and TRBV6-3, those segments were excluded. Because HLA typing was unavailable for some donors at each locus, only the typed subset was used in association tests. Seventeen rarely observed V segments, including chromosome 9 orphons, were excluded from the earlier analysis of a few hundred of the donors because counts were too low. V-gene and J-gene trimming of TCR beta chains was associated with a missense DCLRE1C variant in a later genetic analysis, and the association was replicated in an independent cohort. In both the original and validation cohorts, the classifier was reported to diagnose cytomegalovirus status with high specificity and sensitivity. In a later analysis, around 17,000 TCR beta sequences were associated with specific HLA alleles at a false discovery rate of 0.05.

The germline V gene encodes CDR1 SQVTM and CDR2 ANQGSEA. From the cysteine up to the phenylalanine, the CDR3 has a length of 13 residues. Only the CDR3 region is kept as DNA, spanning 39 bases read in frame from base 1. The V end loses 4 bases and the J end loses 4 bases, and a stretch of 11 bases separates them. In total, just over 650 healthy bone marrow donors made up the cohort. At the time of sampling, all cohort members were nominally healthy, though unrecorded immune exposures were likely present. The donor was CMV seropositive and belonged to the group of 250 to 300 seropositive cohort members. Every donor gave a peripheral blood sample, and the peripheral blood mononuclear cells from that sample were used for TCR beta sequencing. The Qiagen DNeasy Blood Extraction Kit was used to extract genomic DNA from the blood cell samples. Library preparation was by the immunoSEQ multiplex PCR assay. The multiplex PCR relied on a mix of 60 forward primers for TCR Vbeta segments and 13 reverse primers for TCR Jbeta segments. Amplification of the CDR3 region of rearranged TCR beta genes was performed with a multiplex PCR assay on genomic DNA. The Illumina HiSeq System was used to sequence the amplified TCR beta libraries as 87-base-pair reads. Turning to the authors' computational methods: A later analysis counted around 72 million unique TCR beta chains across the 600 to 850 repertoires, and approximately 11 million of these chains were shared by at least two donors. A nearest-neighbor algorithm error-corrected the raw reads and collapsed the reads into unique sequences, merging closely related sequences to remove PCR and sequencing errors. V, D and J gene segments were assigned by aligning CDR3 sequences to IMGT reference sequences. For a sequence to be retained, a match of at least six nucleotides was required to both a V gene segment and a J gene segment. A rearrangement was called productive if the CDR3 had no stop codons and remained in frame with V and J, and every other rearrangement was called non-productive. Following IMGT convention, CDR3 was defined as the stretch from the second conserved V-encoded cysteine up to the conserved J-encoded phenylalanine. The earlier analysis of some 540 of the donors excluded any sequence lacking an unambiguous match to a single V gene segment. An earlier analysis of 450 to 650 of the donors called V segments functional above 56.7% productive rearrangements and segregating when the between-donor standard deviation exceeded 5%. A statistical classification framework was built to diagnose cytomegalovirus status from the catalog of TCR beta chain sequences. In a later analysis, TCR nucleotide sequences were compared against IMGT/GENE-DB human TR gene sequences so that V and J genes could be assigned. In a later analysis, CDR3 sequences and most-parsimonious VDJ recombination scenarios were assigned using the TCRdist pipeline. In a later analysis, every TCR beta chain was defined by the combination of its CDR3 amino acid sequence and its V-gene family, and reads without a unique V-gene family were dropped. As a way to deal with suspected cross-contamination and a sequencing artifact, a later analysis dropped more than 500 nucleotide sequences that were highly shared and had low generation probability. In a later analysis, a clonal expansion index for each public chain was calculated from normalized within-repertoire ranks of inferred template counts. Generation probabilities in a later analysis came from a VDJ recombination model fitted to out-of-frame rearrangements, and those results were checked against IGoR. Hypergeometric tests were used in a later analysis to score TCR-TCR, TCR-HLA and TCR-CMV co-occurrence, with a repertoire-size bias correction applied to the TCR pairs. In a later analysis, false discovery rates were estimated by permuting HLA or CMV assignments 20 times. In a later analysis, co-occurring TCRs were grouped using DBSCAN, with TCRdist sequence similarity added in when clustering inside HLA-allele-positive subsets. Co-occurrence clustering excluded repertoires with fewer than 30,000 or more than 120,000 public chains, plus five with anomalous nucleotide sharing. TCRdb mirrors the immuneACCESS table, restricted to in-frame sequences. Some clones are absent from its copies; in checked studies, under half trace to an unresolved V gene, and the reason for the others is unknown. The V and J calls and clone size are taken from that table; D and trimming were inferred from the DNA. The sample includes around 140,000 clones, with roughly 9.6% observed a single time. The ten largest account for approximately 7.5% of the sample.

Points on this clone: The antigen it binds to is not known. No much larger clone is present one base from it, and per-base qualities are unavailable.

What was sequenced was PBMCs. Here the chain combines TRBV29-1 and TRBJ2-1; the D gene is perhaps TRBD2, from 5 matching bases. This sequence originates from a woman aged 40 to 49 in good health and CMV-seropositive. The CDR3 reads CSVGPGTYNEQFF. Read as DNA, the sequence is TGCAGCGTTGGACCGGGAACATACAATGAGCAGTTCTTC.